These 24 T cell receptor beta chains originate from one sample sequenced in a study of cytomegalovirus exposure and HLA in healthy donors. The PCR employed 60 Vbeta primers together with 13 Jbeta primers. Some clones are missing from TCRdb's copy, which holds only in-frame ones; the method was immunoSEQ multiplex PCR. The profile shows roughly 66,000 clones, roughly 74% of them singletons. The sequencing sample was made of PBMCs. The source of these receptors is a man younger than 30 in good health and CMV-seropositive.

The V call is TRBV19, the J call TRBJ2-5, with 8 bases matching TRBD1. The CDR3 is made up of 14 amino acids. Trimming removed 7 bases from V and 5 bases from J; junction bases left unmatched: 9. The germline V gene encodes CDR1 LNHDA and CDR2 SQIVND (reference sequence). CDR3 bases: TGTGCCAGTACCTCGGACAGGGTGGGGGAGACCCAGTACTTC. Its translation: CASTSDRVGETQYF.

This clone was seen a few times. The J gene is TRBJ2-1, the V gene TRBV10-1; no reliable D call. The CDR3 loop spans 16 amino acids. Deletions cut 6 bases from V and 0 bases from J, with 15 bases between. Germline assignment: CDR1 WNHNN and CDR2 SYGVQD (reference sequence). In nucleotides, the CDR3 is TGCGCCAGCAGCGTCGACATCTTGAGCTCCTACAATGAGCAGTTCTTC. Encoded protein: CASSVDILSSYNEQFF.

The rearrangement links TRBV5-1 to TRBJ1-1, with D possibly being TRBD1 (5 bases). The CDR3 spans 14 residues. Trimming took off 8 bases at V and 1 base at J, with 15 bases between the two ends. CDR1 is SGHRS, CDR2 YFSETQ, per germline. CDR3 nucleotides: TGCGCCAGTACCTCAGGGCAGACGAACACTGAAGCTTTCTTT. It is translated as CASTSGQTNTEAFF.

The chain is built from TRBV9 and TRBJ2-7; D might be TRBD2 (5 bases). V was pared by 0 bases and J by 2 bases, with 9 bases between. CDR3 length: 14 amino acids. Per germline, CDR1 SGDLS and CDR2 YYNGEE. The CDR3 region is CASSVGGPPYEQYF. The CDR3 region has the DNA TGTGCCAGCAGCGTAGGAGGGCCCCCCTACGAGCAGTACTTC.

The V gene is TRBV25-1, the J gene TRBJ2-1; the D gene is possibly TRBD2 (6 bases). Germline V gives CDR1 MGHDK, CDR2 SYGVNS. Trimming left V 6 bases short and J 3 bases short, with 18 bases between. The CDR3 is 16 amino acids. The CDR3 DNA sequence: TGTGCCAGCAGCCCGAGTCGGGACTCTCTCTACAATGAGCAGTTCTTC. Translated, it gives CASSPSRDSLYNEQFF.

The chain links TRBV29-1 to TRBJ2-1, with 13 bases matching TRBD2. Germline assignment: CDR1 SQVTM and CDR2 ANQGSEA. The CDR3 loop spans 16 amino acids. Trimming at V came to 5 bases and at J to 8 bases, leaving 12 bases not matched to a gene. The CDR3 DNA sequence: TGCAGCGTTTCTTTACTAGCGGGAGGGGTGGTCGATGAGCAGTTCTTC. Its protein product is CSVSLLAGGVVDEQFF.

This chain uses TRBV2 with TRBJ2-1; D not resolved. From germline, CDR1 is SNHLY and CDR2 FYNNEI. With 3 bases removed from V and 8 bases from J, the gap between germline ends came to 11 bases. The CDR3 runs 13 residues. CDR3 nucleotide sequence: TGTGCCAGCAGTGACAGAGGTATAGATGAGCAGTTCTTC. Its protein is CASSDRGIDEQFF.

CDR3 loop: CASSAPGLHTDTQYF. The CDR3 bases are TGCGCCAGCAGTGCCCCGGGACTCCACACAGATACGCAGTATTTT. This chain connects TRBV10-1 to TRBJ2-3; D might be TRBD2 (6 bases). The CDR3 has 15 residues. Germline assignment: CDR1 WNHNN and CDR2 SYGVQD (reference sequence). The V gene lost 4 bases and the J gene lost 2 bases, with 13 bases spanning the gap.

The rearrangement uses TRBV7-9 and TRBJ1-2, with D perhaps matching TRBD1 (5 bases). This CDR3 has 15 amino acids. Trimming took off 5 bases at V and 2 bases at J, with 15 bases between the two ends. Germline V gives CDR1 SEHNR, CDR2 FQNEAQ (reference sequence). The CDR3 bases are TGTGCCAGCAGCCCATCGACAGAAATGAACTATGGCTACACCTTC. Its translation: CASSPSTEMNYGYTF. The full variable domain, its missing parts supplied by reference TRBV7-9 and TRBJ1-2, is DTGVSQNPRHKITKRGQNVTFRCDPISEHNRLYWYRQTLGQGPEFLTYFQNEAQLEKSRLLSDRFSAERPKGSFSTLEIQRTEQGDSAMYLCASSPSTEMNYGYTFGSGTRLTVV.

This rearrangement joins TRBV30 to TRBJ2-7; TRBD1 is a possible D gene (6 bases). With 0 bases removed from V and 3 bases from J, the gap between germline ends came to 18 bases. Germline V gene lookup returns CDR1 GTSNPN and CDR2 SVGIG (reference sequence). The CDR3 extends over 16 amino acids. The CDR3 bases are TGTGCCTGGAGTGTATCTCAGGGGCCTAAATACTACGAGCAGTACTTC. Amino acids: CAWSVSQGPKYYEQYF.

This clone was seen a few times. The chain recombines TRBV5-1 with TRBJ1-2; D gene unclear. V lost 0 bases, J lost 8 bases, and 11 bases lay in between. Germline V gene sequence: CDR1 SGHRS, CDR2 YFSETQ. CDR3 size: 13 residues. The CDR3 sequence: CASSLASAEGYTF. The CDR3, as DNA: TGCGCCAGCAGCTTGGCCTCCGCGGAAGGCTACACCTTC.

The chain combines TRBV5-1 with TRBJ2-1; 7 bases map to TRBD2. This CDR3 has 16 residues. V shed 4 bases, J shed 4 bases, and the junction held 11 bases outside the gene matches. Per germline, CDR1 SGHRS and CDR2 YFSETQ. The CDR3 DNA reads TGCGCCAGCAGCGTGGGACTACCTGCGTCTTACAATGAGCAGTTCTTC. Protein product: CASSVGLPASYNEQFF.

Only one count was recorded for this clone. This sequence joins TRBV6-5 and TRBJ1-1; D gene ambiguous. CDR3 length: 15 amino acids. Per the germline V gene, CDR1 is MNHEY and CDR2 is SVGAGI. V lost 0 bases to trimming and J lost 8 bases, with 16 bases between them. The CDR3 nucleotides read TGTGCCAGCAGTTACTCGAGGAGGGAGGCCCTAGAAGCTTTCTTT. It specifies CASSYSRREALEAFF.

This sequence joins TRBV30 and TRBJ1-2; possible D gene TRBD1, 5 bases. The V and J ends lost 0 bases and 4 bases respectively, with 9 bases between them. This CDR3 region has 13 residues. The V gene's germline CDR1 is GTSNPN and CDR2 SVGIG (reference sequence). Written as DNA, the CDR3 is TGTGCCTGGAGTGTCGGGGGACGCTATGGCTACACCTTC. Translated, it gives CAWSVGGRYGYTF.

The V and J genes are TRBV30 and TRBJ2-1; 8 bases are shared with TRBD2. Germline assignment: CDR1 GTSNPN and CDR2 SVGIG (reference sequence). The ends lost 2 bases at V and 4 bases at J; junction bases unmatched: 7. This CDR3 region has 15 residues. The CDR3 sequence is CAWSPSGGSYNEQFF. CDR3 DNA sequence: TGTGCCTGGAGTCCGAGCGGGGGATCGTACAATGAGCAGTTCTTC.

The chain joins TRBV4-1 to TRBJ1-2, with 8 bases lining up with TRBD1. The CDR3 runs 15 residues. CDR1 is MGHRA, CDR2 YSYEKL, per germline. V dropped 0 bases and J dropped 5; count of bases not matched to a gene: 5. This chain's CDR3 is CASSQDHGTGYGYTF. CDR3 DNA sequence: TGCGCCAGCAGCCAAGATCACGGGACAGGATATGGCTACACCTTC.

The V and J genes are TRBV9 and TRBJ1-1; 9 nucleotides align to TRBD1. The CDR3 totals 14 residues. The germline CDR1 and CDR2 sequences are SGDLS and YYNGEE. The ends lost 3 bases at V and 4 bases at J; junction bases unmatched: 4. As DNA, the CDR3 is TGTGCCAGCAGCGCGAGACAGGGGGGCACTGAAGCTTTCTTT. It translates to CASSARQGGTEAFF.

The chain couples TRBV6-1 to TRBJ2-1, with 9 nucleotides matching TRBD2. CDR1 MNHNS and CDR2 SASEGT come from the germline V gene. Losses at the gene ends were 1 base for V and 12 bases for J; bases not matched to a gene: 7. The CDR3 is 14 amino acids. The CDR3 DNA reads as TGTGCCAGCAGTGAAGGAGGTGGGCGGGAGGGGCAGTTCTTC. Its translation: CASSEGGGREGQFF.

V gene TRBV4-1 combines with J gene TRBJ2-1; the match to TRBD2 covers 10 bases. The CDR3 is made up of 16 amino acids. Trimming cost V 5 bases and J 5 bases; bases outside gene matches: 9. Germline V lookup: CDR1 MGHRA, CDR2 YSYEKL. The CDR3 region is CASSTGETSGHNEQFF. CDR3 bases: TGCGCCAGCAGCACAGGGGAGACTAGCGGGCACAATGAGCAGTTCTTC.

The chain is built from TRBV2 and TRBJ2-7, with a possible D match to TRBD2 (6 bases). V gave up 11 bases and J gave up 0 bases, with 8 bases separating them. CDR3 length: 11 residues. From germline, CDR1 is SNHLY and CDR2 FYNNEI. CDR3 sequence reads: CAGGTSYEQYF. In nucleotides, the CDR3 is TGTGCCGGCGGGACCTCCTACGAGCAGTACTTC.

The rearrangement uses TRBV28 and TRBJ1-1; D might be TRBD1 (5 bases). V was cut by 6 bases and J by 1 base, with 12 bases left in between. CDR1 and CDR2 (germline): MDHEN, SYDVKM. The CDR3 contains 14 residues. This CDR3 reads CASSPDQGNTEAFF. For the CDR3, the DNA is TGTGCCAGCAGCCCTGACCAGGGGAACACTGAAGCTTTCTTT.

The rearrangement links TRBV30 to TRBJ1-1; tentatively, D is TRBD1 (5 bases). Germline V gives CDR1 GTSNPN, CDR2 SVGIG (reference sequence). Trimming pared 5 bases from V and 1 base from J, leaving 5 bases between. This CDR3 contains 11 residues. CDR3 nucleotide sequence: TGTGCCTGGGACAGGAACACTGAAGCTTTCTTT. This gives the protein CAWDRNTEAFF. The complete variable domain, with remaining parts taken from reference TRBV30 and TRBJ1-1, reads SQTIHQWPATLVQPVGSPLSLECTVEGTSNPNLYWYRQAAGRGLQLLFYSVGIGQISSEVPQNLSASRPQDRQFILSSKKLLLSDSGFYLCAWDRNTEAFFGQGTRLTVV.

The chain employs TRBV18 and TRBJ1-1; TRBD1 aligns across 7 bases. This CDR3 contains 14 residues. V was pared by 4 bases and J by 1 base, with 3 bases of the junction left unmatched. Germline assignment: CDR1 KGHSH and CDR2 LQKENI. The CDR3 region is CASSLGQPNTEAFF. Here the CDR3 DNA reads TGTGCCAGCTCACTGGGACAGCCGAACACTGAAGCTTTCTTT.

Only one count was recorded for this clone. The chain employs TRBV30 and TRBJ2-1; 14 bases agree with TRBD2. Germline CDR1 GTSNPN, CDR2 SVGIG (reference sequence). Unmatched junction bases numbered 6, after V lost 4 bases and J lost 13 bases. The CDR3 is 13 residues long. CDR3: CAWKRLAGGPQFF. DNA for the CDR3: TGTGCCTGGAAAAGACTAGCGGGAGGGCCCCAGTTCTTC.